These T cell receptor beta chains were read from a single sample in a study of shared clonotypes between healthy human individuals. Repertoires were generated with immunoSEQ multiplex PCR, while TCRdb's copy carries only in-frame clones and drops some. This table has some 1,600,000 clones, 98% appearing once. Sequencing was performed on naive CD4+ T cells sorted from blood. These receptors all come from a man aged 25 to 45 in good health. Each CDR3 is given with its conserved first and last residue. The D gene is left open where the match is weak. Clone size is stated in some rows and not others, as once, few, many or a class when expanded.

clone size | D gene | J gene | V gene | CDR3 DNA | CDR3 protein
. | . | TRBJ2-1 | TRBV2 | TGTGCCAGCAGGGGGAGAGGGAATGAGCAGTTCTTC | CASRGRGNEQFF
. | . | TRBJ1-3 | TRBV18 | TGTGCCAGCTCACTCCTAGGTAACTCTGGAAACACCATATATTTT | CASSLLGNSGNTIYF
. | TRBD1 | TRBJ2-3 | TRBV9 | TGTGCCAGCAGCGTAAGGACAGGGCCCCCAGATACGCAGTATTTT | CASSVRTGPPDTQYF
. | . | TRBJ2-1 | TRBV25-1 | TGTGCCAGCAGTAACAGGGACTTCTACAATGAGCAGTTCTTC | CASSNRDFYNEQFF
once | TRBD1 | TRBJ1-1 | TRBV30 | TGTGCCTGGAAGTCTATAGAGACAGGGCCGAGCACTGAAGCTTTCTTT | CAWKSIETGPSTEAFF
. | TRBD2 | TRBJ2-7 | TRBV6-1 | TGTGCCAGCAGTGGAAGAGGGACTAGCGGGAGGGCCTCAAAAGAGCAGTACTTC | CASSGRGTSGRASKEQYF
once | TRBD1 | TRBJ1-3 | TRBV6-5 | TGTGCCGGAACGGGACAGGGGGCGGAAGGAAACACCATATATTTT | CAGTGQGAEGNTIYF
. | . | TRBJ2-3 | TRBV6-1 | TGTGCCAGCAGTGAAGGGGTACAAACCGGGCGCACAGATACGCAGTATTTT | CASSEGVQTGRTDTQYF
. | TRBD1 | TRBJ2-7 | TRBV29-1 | TGCAGCGCGGGGGACAGGGGGGTCTCCTACGAGCAGTACTTC | CSAGDRGVSYEQYF
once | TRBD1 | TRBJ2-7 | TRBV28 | TGTGCCAGCACCCTATCAGGGGGCCTATCCTACGAGCAGTACTTC | CASTLSGGLSYEQYF
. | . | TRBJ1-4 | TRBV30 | TGTGCCTGGAGTGTAATGGGCAGCTGGGGTGAAAAACTGTTTTTT | CAWSVMGSWGEKLFF
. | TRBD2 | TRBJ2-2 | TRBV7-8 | TGTGCCAGCAGCTTAGTTGCAGGGACTAGCGCCGGGGAGCTGTTTTTT | CASSLVAGTSAGELFF
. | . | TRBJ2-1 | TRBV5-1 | TGCGCCAGCAGCCCGTCACCCCACTCCTACAATGAGCAGTTCTTC | CASSPSPHSYNEQFF
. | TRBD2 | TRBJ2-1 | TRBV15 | TGTGCCACCAGCAGAGCGGCAGGGGGGACTAGCGGGAGGTACAATGAGCAGTTCTTC | CATSRAAGGTSGRYNEQFF
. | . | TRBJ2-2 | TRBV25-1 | TGTGCCAGCAGTGCCGGTAATCCCGGGGAGCTGTTTTTT | CASSAGNPGELFF
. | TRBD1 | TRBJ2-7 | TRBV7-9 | TGTGCCAGCAGCTTAGAGGGGGCGAGTCCCGAGCAGTACTTC | CASSLEGASPEQYF
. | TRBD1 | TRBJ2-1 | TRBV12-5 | TGTGCTAGTGGAACCGGGACAGGTGTCCCCAATGAGCAGTTCTTC | CASGTGTGVPNEQFF
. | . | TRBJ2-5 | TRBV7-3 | TGTGCCAGCAGCCCCCTTGGAGGGGGAGAGACCCAGTACTTC | CASSPLGGGETQYF
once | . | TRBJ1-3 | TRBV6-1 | TGTGCCAGCACCAAACCCGGGGGAAACACCATATATTTT | CASTKPGGNTIYF
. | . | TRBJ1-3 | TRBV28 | TGTGCCAGCAGCCCTCCCCCCGGGGTCACCCGTCACGGAATATATTTT | CASSPPPGVTRHGIYF
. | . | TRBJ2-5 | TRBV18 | TGTGCCAGCTCACCAAAAACCCAAGAGACCCAGTACTTC | CASSPKTQETQYF
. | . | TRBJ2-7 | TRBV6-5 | TGTGCCAGCAGTCCTGAGGGGTTCGAGCAGTACTTC | CASSPEGFEQYF